Following are 19 T cell receptor beta chains from one sample sequenced in a study of T cells in Graves' hyperthyroidism and ophthalmopathy. RNA transcripts provided the source from which TCR beta CDR3 regions were amplified. First-round RT-PCR targeting the TCR CDR3 was performed with the HTBI primer set. MiXCR, run by TCRdb on the multiplex PCR reads, gives a single entry per CDR3 protein. This table holds about 640,000 distinct CDR3 sequences, less than 25% found once. The sequenced sample was blood. The source of these receptors is a man aged 25-45 years with Graves' ophthalmopathy.

This clonotype was recorded a few times. Here the CDR3 DNA reads TGTGCCAGCAGTCGGATTAGAAGCACAGATACGCAGTATTTT. Residues: CASSRIRSTDTQYF. The rearrangement joins TRBV6-4 to TRBJ2-3, with D uncertain. Trimming took 5 bases from V and 0 from J, leaving 9 bases between them. This CDR3 spans 14 amino acids. Germline-derived CDR1 and CDR2 are MRHNA and SNTAGT.

V is TRBV20-1 and J is TRBJ2-7; D is perhaps TRBD1 (5 bases). V lost 6 bases and J 1 base, leaving 13 bases between the germline ends. The V gene's germline CDR1 is DFQATT and CDR2 SNEGSKA (reference sequence). The CDR3 length is 13 residues. CDR3 residues: CSAVAGRSYEQYF. DNA for the CDR3: TGCAGTGCCGTGGCAGGGCGTTCCTACGAGCAGTACTTC.

This clonotype was seen ten or more times. V is TRBV10-1 and J is TRBJ2-5; D is unresolved. Germline lookup yields CDR1 WNHNN and CDR2 SYGVQD (reference sequence). The CDR3 totals 14 residues. V lost 2 bases and J 4 bases, leaving 11 bases between the germline ends. Here the CDR3 reads CASSERADRETQYF. In nucleotides, the CDR3 is TGCGCCAGCAGTGAGAGGGCTGATCGAGAGACCCAGTACTTC.

The chain's CDR3 is CASISRSTEAFF. The DNA for the CDR3 is TGTGCCAGCATATCCAGGAGCACTGAAGCTTTCTTT. The V and J genes are TRBV6-1 and TRBJ1-1; D not resolved. This CDR3 region has 12 residues. Germline V gene sequence: CDR1 MNHNS, CDR2 SASEGT. Trimming cost V 7 bases and J 4 bases, with 10 bases left between them.

As to this clonotype: A much larger clone sits a single nucleotide away, making a read error possible. V gene TRBV7-2 combines with J gene TRBJ2-7, with D maybe TRBD2 (6 bases). This CDR3 is 16 amino acids long. Trimming stripped 0 bases from V and 3 bases from J, with 15 bases between. The germline V gene encodes CDR1 SGHTA and CDR2 FQGNSA. CDR3 bases: TGTGCCAGCAGCTTAGCCGGACGGGGGAGCCGCTACGAGCAGTACTTC. This encodes CASSLAGRGSRYEQYF. Looking up the rest from reference TRBV7-2 and TRBJ2-7 gives the full variable domain: GAGVSQSPSNKVTEKGKDVELRCDPISGHTALYWYRQSLGQGLEFLIYFQGNSAPDKSGLPSDRFSAERTGGSVSTLTIQRTQQEDSAVYLCASSLAGRGSRYEQYFGPGTRLTVT.

The V and J genes are TRBV4-3 and TRBJ1-2, with D uncertain. CDR3 size: 13 residues. Trimming cost V 0 bases and J 7 bases, with 9 bases left between them. Germline-derived CDR1 and CDR2 are LGHNA and YSLEER. The DNA for the CDR3 is TGCGCCAGCAGCCAAGACAGGTGGTCTGGCTACACCTTC. Translated, it gives CASSQDRWSGYTF.

CDR3 protein: CASRNRLAASTDTQYF. CDR3 nucleotides: TGTGCCAGCAGGAATAGGCTAGCGGCTAGCACAGATACGCAGTATTTT. This chain uses TRBV27 with TRBJ2-3; 7 bases are shared with TRBD2. The CDR3 has 16 amino acids. Per germline, CDR1 MNHEY and CDR2 SMNVEV (reference sequence). V dropped 6 bases and J dropped 0; count of bases not matched to a gene: 9.

In its sample, this clonotype was seen a few times. This rearrangement joins TRBV10-3 to TRBJ2-3; D may correspond to TRBD1 or TRBD2 (5 bases each). The CDR3 loop spans 15 amino acids. Trimming pared 8 bases from V and 0 bases from J, leaving 15 bases between. Germline-derived CDR1 and CDR2 are ENHRY and SYGVKD. The CDR3 here is CAIGIGATSTDTQYF. In DNA form, the CDR3 reads TGTGCCATCGGTATCGGGGCAACTAGCACAGATACGCAGTATTTT.

This clonotype has ten or more counts. This chain connects TRBV3-1 to TRBJ2-5; tentative D call: TRBD1 (5 bases). V was clipped by 1 base and J by 1 base, with 7 bases between them. The CDR3 length is 14 residues. Germline CDR1 LGHDT, CDR2 YNNKEL (reference sequence). The CDR3 sequence is CASSQGTLQETQYF. The CDR3 DNA reads TGTGCCAGCAGCCAAGGGACACTCCAAGAGACCCAGTACTTC.

This clonotype appeared many times. The gene calls are TRBV11-1 and TRBJ2-3, with D hard to call. Trimming removed 5 bases from V and 0 bases from J, with 9 bases in between. The length of the CDR3 is 14 residues. Per germline, CDR1 SGHAT and CDR2 FQDESV (reference sequence). The CDR3 is CASSHLGSTDTQYF. CDR3 nucleotide sequence: TGTGCCAGCAGCCATTTGGGGAGCACAGATACGCAGTATTTT.

This clonotype was counted many times. Its ends do not fully match the called genes, so a read error is possible. This rearrangement joins TRBV5-1 to TRBJ1-1; TRBD1 matches at 8 bases. CDR3 length: 13 amino acids. In germline, CDR1 is SGHRS, CDR2 YFSETQ. Written as DNA, the CDR3 is TGTGCCAGCAGTCTGACAGGGGAAACTGAAGCTTTCTTT. Residues: CASSLTGETEAFF.

This clonotype has a handful of counts. This rearrangement joins TRBV6-1 to TRBJ2-5, with 12 bases identical to TRBD2. V trimming: 4 bases; J trimming: 0 bases; junction bases outside the gene matches: 12. Germline lookup yields CDR1 MNHNS and CDR2 SASEGT. This CDR3 region has 19 residues. The CDR3 is CASSVSGLAGSTYQETQYF. CDR3 in DNA: TGTGCCAGCAGTGTTTCAGGACTAGCGGGGTCAACGTACCAAGAGACCCAGTACTTC.

The V gene is TRBV12-3 or TRBV12-4, the J gene TRBJ2-3; TRBD2 is a possible D gene (10 bases). Trimming shortened V by 0 bases and J by 2 bases, and 27 bases separated the two germline ends. CDR3 length equals 21 residues. As DNA, the CDR3 is TGTGCCAGCAGTTTAGCGTGGGACAGGGTACTAGCGGGGACTTCCACAGATACGCAGTATTTT. Its protein product is CASSLAWDRVLAGTSTDTQYF.

This clonotype was counted a few times. The CDR3 loop reads CASSLVVPVWGGKKDNYGYTF. For the CDR3, the DNA is TGTGCCAGCAGCTTAGTGGTGCCGGTGTGGGGGGGCAAGAAGGACAACTATGGCTACACCTTC. The chain carries TRBV7-2 and TRBJ1-2, with a tentative D call TRBD1 (6 bases). V lost 1 base and J 2 bases, leaving 29 bases between the germline ends. The CDR3 loop spans 21 amino acids. Germline loops: CDR1 SGHTA, CDR2 FQGNSA. The full variable domain, completed using reference TRBV7-2 and TRBJ1-2, is GAGVSQSPSNKVTEKGKDVELRCDPISGHTALYWYRQSLGQGLEFLIYFQGNSAPDKSGLPSDRFSAERTGGSVSTLTIQRTQQEDSAVYLCASSLVVPVWGGKKDNYGYTFGSGTRLTVV.

As to this clonotype: The junction and the germline gene differ at one end; a read error may be behind it. V gene TRBV29-1 combines with J gene TRBJ1-1; a weak D match, TRBD1 (6 bases). Germline CDR1 reads SQVTM; CDR2 reads ANQGSEA. The CDR3 loop spans 13 amino acids. CDR3 region: CSFQAERDTGAFF. DNA for the CDR3: TGCAGCTTCCAAGCAGAACGGGACACTGGAGCTTTCTTT.

In its sample, this clonotype was seen a few times. The chain couples TRBV20-1 to TRBJ2-7, with 12 bases that match TRBD2. CDR3 length: 15 amino acids. Per the germline V gene, CDR1 is DFQATT and CDR2 is SNEGSKA (reference sequence). With V trimmed by 4 bases and J by 4 bases, 8 bases remained unmatched. The CDR3 reads CSATPFLAGGYEQYF. DNA for the CDR3: TGCAGTGCTACCCCCTTCCTAGCGGGAGGGTACGAGCAGTACTTC.

This clonotype has only a few counts. The J gene is TRBJ2-1, the V gene TRBV5-1; a possible D gene is TRBD2 (5 bases). CDR1 and CDR2 (germline): SGHRS, YFSETQ. The V end lost 3 bases, the J end lost 10 bases, and 14 bases lay between the germline ends. The CDR3 sequence is 13 residues long. CDR3 sequence (DNA): TGCGCCAGCAGCTCCTATGTAGGCGGGGAGCAGTTCTTC. Translating it yields CASSSYVGGEQFF.

The rearrangement links TRBV28 to TRBJ1-6, with TRBD1 matching over 7 bases. This CDR3 is built from 16 residues. The germline gives CDR1 MDHEN, CDR2 SYDVKM. J gave up 7 bases and V 3 bases, and 9 bases lay outside the gene matches. The CDR3 loop reads CASSLEPGTENSPLHF. The CDR3 DNA follows: TGTGCCAGCAGTTTGGAGCCCGGGACAGAAAATTCACCCCTCCACTTT. The complete variable domain, with remaining parts taken from reference TRBV28 and TRBJ1-6, reads DVKVTQSSRYLVKRTGEKVFLECVQDMDHENMFWYRQDPGLGLRLIYFSYDVKMKEKGDIPEGYSVSREKKERFSLILESASTNQTSMYLCASSLEPGTENSPLHFGNGTRLTVT.

This chain links TRBV4-2 with TRBJ2-7; 9 bases line up with TRBD1. The CDR3 spans 15 residues. The junction had 6 bases not matched to a gene; V was cut back by 2 bases and J by 4 bases. CDR1 is LGHNA, CDR2 YNFKEQ, per germline. CDR3 bases: TGTGCCAGCAGCCAAACCGCACAGGGGGCTTACGAGCAGTACTTC. Translation gives CASSQTAQGAYEQYF.